This T cell receptor beta chain originates from a study of PD-L1 blockade in urothelial cancer. As for the study in general: Blood analysis was done at 3 weeks (second dose) and 6 weeks after treatment began. General study findings and limits: Better survival was predicted by below-median pretreatment blood TCR clonality.

Germline V gene data show CDR1 as SGDLS and CDR2 as YYNGEE. V dropped 0 bases and J dropped 9 bases, with 15 bases sitting between them. This CDR3 is 15 amino acids long. Data came from immunoSEQ multiplex PCR; TCRdb stores just in-frame clones and leaves some out. Of fewer than 90,000 clones in the sample, about 91% were seen once. As regards this clone: Its antigen is undetermined.

Time point: peripheral blood 6 weeks after treatment start. Disease in patients was locally advanced or metastatic urothelial carcinoma. This clonotype was sampled from a woman older than 75 with urothelial cancer. The material was PBMCs, obtained around atezolizumab (anti-PD-L1) treatment. V and J are TRBV9 and TRBJ2-2, with TRBD1 as a possible D gene (5 bases). The CDR3 reads CASSVVGAAGRELFF. The DNA of the CDR3 is TGTGCCAGCAGCGTAGTTGGGGCCGCCGGCCGGGAGCTGTTTTTT. The variable domain in full, completed from reference TRBV9 and TRBJ2-2, reads DSGVTQTPKHLITATGQRVTLRCSPRSGDLSVYWYQQSLDQGLQFLIQYYNGEERAKGNILERFSAQQFPDLHSELNLSSLELGDSALYFCASSVVGAAGRELFFGEGSRLTVL.